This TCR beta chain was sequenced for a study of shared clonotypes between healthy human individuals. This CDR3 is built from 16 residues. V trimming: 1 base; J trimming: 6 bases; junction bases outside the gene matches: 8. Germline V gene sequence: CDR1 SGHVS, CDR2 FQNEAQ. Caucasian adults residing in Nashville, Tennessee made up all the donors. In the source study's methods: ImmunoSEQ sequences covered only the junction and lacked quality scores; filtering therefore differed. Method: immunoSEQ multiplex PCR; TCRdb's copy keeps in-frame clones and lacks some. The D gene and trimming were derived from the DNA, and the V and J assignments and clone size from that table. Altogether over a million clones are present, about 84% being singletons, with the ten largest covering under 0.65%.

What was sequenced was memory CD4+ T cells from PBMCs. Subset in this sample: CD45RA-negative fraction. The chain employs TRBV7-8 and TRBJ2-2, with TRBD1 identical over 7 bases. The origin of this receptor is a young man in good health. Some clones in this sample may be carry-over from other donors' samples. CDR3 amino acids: CASSLGTGEYAGELFF. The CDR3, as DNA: TGTGCCAGCAGCTTAGGAACAGGGGAGTACGCCGGGGAGCTGTTTTTT.